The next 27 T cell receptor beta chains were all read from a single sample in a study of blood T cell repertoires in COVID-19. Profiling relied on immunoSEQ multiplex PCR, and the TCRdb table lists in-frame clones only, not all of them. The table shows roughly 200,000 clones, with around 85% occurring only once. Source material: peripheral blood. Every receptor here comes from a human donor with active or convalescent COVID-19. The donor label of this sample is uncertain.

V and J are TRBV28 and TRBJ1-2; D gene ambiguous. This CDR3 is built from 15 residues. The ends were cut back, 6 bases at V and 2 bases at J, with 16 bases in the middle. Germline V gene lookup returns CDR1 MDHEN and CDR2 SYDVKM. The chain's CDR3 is CASSRPGGQNYGYTF. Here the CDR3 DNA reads TGTGCCAGCAGCAGACCCGGAGGGCAGAACTATGGCTACACCTTC.

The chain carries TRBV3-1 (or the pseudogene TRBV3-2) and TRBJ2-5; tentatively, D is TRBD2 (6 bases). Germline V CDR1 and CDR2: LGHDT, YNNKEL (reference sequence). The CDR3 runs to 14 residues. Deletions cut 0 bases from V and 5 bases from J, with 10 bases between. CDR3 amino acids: CASSQDTGVETQYF. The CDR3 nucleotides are TGTGCCAGCAGCCAAGATACGGGAGTTGAGACCCAGTACTTC.

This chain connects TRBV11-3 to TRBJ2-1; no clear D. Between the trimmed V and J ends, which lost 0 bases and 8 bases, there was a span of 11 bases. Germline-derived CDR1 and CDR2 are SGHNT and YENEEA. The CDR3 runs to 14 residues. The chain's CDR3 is CASSLDQAWDEQFF. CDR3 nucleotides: TGTGCCAGCAGCTTAGACCAGGCTTGGGATGAGCAGTTCTTC. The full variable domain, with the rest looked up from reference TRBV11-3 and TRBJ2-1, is EAGVVQSPRYKIIEKKQPVAFWCNPISGHNTLYWYLQNLGQGPELLIRYENEEAVDDSQLPKDRFSAERLKGVDSTLKIQPAELGDSAVYLCASSLDQAWDEQFFGPGTRLTVL.

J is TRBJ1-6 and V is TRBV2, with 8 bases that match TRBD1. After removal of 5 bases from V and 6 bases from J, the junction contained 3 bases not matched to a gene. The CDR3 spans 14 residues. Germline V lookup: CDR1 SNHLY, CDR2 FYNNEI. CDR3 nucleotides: TGTGCCAGCAGTTGGGACAGGAGTAATTCACCCCTCCACTTT. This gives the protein CASSWDRSNSPLHF.

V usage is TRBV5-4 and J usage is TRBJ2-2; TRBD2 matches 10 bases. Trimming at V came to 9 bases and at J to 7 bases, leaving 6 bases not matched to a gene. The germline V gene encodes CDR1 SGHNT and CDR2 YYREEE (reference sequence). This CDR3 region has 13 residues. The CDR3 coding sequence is TGTGCCACCCAGCGGGGGGGCGACGGGGAGCTGTTTTTT. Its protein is CATQRGGDGELFF. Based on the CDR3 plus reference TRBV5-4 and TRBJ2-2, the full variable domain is ETGVTQSPTHLIKTRGQQVTLRCSSQSGHNTVSWYQQALGQGPQFIFQYYREEENGRGNFPPRFSGLQFPNYSSELNVNALELDDSALYLCATQRGGDGELFFGEGSRLTVL.

The CDR3 loop is CASSQREPQHF. The CDR3 DNA sequence: TGTGCCAGCAGCCAACGAGAGCCCCAGCATTTT. The rearrangement links TRBV7-3 to TRBJ1-5; no reliable D call. The CDR3 totals 11 residues. Germline values: CDR1 SGHTA, CDR2 FQGTGA. Trimming took 5 bases from V and 8 from J, leaving 7 bases between them.

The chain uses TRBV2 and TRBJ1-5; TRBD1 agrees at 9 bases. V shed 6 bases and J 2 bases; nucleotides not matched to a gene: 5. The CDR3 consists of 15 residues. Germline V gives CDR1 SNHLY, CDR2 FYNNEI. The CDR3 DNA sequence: TGTGCCAGCAGCCCACAGGGGGCAGGCAATCAGCCCCAGCATTTT. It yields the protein CASSPQGAGNQPQHF.

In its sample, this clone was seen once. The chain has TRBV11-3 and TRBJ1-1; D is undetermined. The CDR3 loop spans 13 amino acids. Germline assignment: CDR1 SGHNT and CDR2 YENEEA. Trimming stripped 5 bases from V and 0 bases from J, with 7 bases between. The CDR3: CASSKTLNTEAFF. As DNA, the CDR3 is TGTGCCAGCAGCAAGACACTGAACACTGAAGCTTTCTTT.

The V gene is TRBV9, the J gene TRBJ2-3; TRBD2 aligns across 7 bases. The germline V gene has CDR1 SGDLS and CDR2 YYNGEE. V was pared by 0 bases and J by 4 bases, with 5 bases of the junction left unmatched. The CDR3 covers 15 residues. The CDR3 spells CASSVVRLAPDTQYF. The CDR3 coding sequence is TGTGCCAGCAGCGTAGTCCGACTAGCCCCAGATACGCAGTATTTT.

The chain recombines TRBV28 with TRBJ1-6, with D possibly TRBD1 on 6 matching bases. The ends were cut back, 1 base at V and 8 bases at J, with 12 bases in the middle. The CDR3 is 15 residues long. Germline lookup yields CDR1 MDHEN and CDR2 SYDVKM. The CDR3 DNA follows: TGTGCCAGCAGTTTATTAGGACAGACCTATTCACCCCTCCACTTT. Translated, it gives CASSLLGQTYSPLHF. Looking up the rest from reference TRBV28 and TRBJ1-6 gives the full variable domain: DVKVTQSSRYLVKRTGEKVFLECVQDMDHENMFWYRQDPGLGLRLIYFSYDVKMKEKGDIPEGYSVSREKKERFSLILESASTNQTSMYLCASSLLGQTYSPLHFGNGTRLTVT.

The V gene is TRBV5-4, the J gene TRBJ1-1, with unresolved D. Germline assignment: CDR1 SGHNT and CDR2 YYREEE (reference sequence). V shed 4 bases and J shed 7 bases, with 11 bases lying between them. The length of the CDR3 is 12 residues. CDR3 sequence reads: CASSRDGLEAFF. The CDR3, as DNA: TGTGCCAGCAGCCGAGACGGACTTGAAGCTTTCTTT.

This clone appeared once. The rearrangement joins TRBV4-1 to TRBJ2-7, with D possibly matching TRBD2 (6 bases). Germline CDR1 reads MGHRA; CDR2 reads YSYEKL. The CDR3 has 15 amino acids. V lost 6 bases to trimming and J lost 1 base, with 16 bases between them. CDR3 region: CASRTGFGGSYEQYF. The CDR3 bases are TGCGCCAGCAGAACGGGTTTTGGGGGGTCCTACGAGCAGTACTTC.

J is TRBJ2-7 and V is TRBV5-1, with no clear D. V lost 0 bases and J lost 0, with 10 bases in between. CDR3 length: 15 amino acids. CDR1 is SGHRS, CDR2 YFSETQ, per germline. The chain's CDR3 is CASSLVSESSYEQYF. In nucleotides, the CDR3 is TGCGCCAGCAGCTTGGTATCGGAGAGCTCCTACGAGCAGTACTTC.

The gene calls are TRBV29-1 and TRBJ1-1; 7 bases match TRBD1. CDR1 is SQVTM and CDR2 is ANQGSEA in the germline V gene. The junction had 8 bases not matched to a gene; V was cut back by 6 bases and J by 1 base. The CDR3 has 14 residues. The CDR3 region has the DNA TGCAGCGTGCAGCGACAGGGTTCGAACACTGAAGCTTTCTTT. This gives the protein CSVQRQGSNTEAFF.

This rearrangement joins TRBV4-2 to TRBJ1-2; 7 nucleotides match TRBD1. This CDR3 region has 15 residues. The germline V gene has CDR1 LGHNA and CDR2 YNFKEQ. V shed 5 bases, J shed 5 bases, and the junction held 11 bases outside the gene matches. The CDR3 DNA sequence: TGTGCCAGCAGCGCAGGAGCTGAGGGGGCTTATGGCTACACCTTC. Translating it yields CASSAGAEGAYGYTF.

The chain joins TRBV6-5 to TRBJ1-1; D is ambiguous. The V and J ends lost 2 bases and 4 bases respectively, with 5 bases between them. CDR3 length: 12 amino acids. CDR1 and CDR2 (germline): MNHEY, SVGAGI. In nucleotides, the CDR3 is TGTGCCAGCAGTTACGAGGGCACTGAAGCTTTCTTT. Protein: CASSYEGTEAFF.

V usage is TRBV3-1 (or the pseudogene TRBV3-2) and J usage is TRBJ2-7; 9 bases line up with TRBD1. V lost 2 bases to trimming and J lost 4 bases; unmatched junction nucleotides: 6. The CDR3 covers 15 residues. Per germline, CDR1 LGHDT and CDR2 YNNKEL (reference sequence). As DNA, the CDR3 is TGTGCCAGCAGCCAACCGGGACAGGGCCCTTACGAGCAGTACTTC. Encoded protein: CASSQPGQGPYEQYF.

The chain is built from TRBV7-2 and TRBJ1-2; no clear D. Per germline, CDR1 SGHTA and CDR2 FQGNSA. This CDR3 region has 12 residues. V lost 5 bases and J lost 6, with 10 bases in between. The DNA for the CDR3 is TGTGCCAGCAGCCCGGACTTTGATGGCTACACCTTC. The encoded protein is CASSPDFDGYTF.

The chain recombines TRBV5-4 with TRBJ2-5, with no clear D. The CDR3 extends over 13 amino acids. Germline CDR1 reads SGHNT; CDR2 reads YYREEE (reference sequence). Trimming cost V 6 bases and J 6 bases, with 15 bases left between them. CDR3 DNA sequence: TGTGCCAGCACCCAATCCTTAGACAAGACCCAGTACTTC. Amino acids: CASTQSLDKTQYF.

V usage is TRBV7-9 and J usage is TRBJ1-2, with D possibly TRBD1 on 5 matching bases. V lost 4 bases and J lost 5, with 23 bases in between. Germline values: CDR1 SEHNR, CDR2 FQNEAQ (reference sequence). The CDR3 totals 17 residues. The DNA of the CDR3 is TGTGCCAGCAGCTCCATGGACGGACGCGGTCCAGGGTATGGCTACACCTTC. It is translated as CASSSMDGRGPGYGYTF.

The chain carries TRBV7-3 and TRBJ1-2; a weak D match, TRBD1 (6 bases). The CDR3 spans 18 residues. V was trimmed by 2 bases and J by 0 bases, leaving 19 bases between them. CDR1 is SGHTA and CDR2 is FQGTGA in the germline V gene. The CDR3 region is CASSLLIVRDNANYGYTF. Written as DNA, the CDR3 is TGTGCCAGCAGCTTATTGATAGTCCGGGACAACGCTAACTATGGCTACACCTTC.

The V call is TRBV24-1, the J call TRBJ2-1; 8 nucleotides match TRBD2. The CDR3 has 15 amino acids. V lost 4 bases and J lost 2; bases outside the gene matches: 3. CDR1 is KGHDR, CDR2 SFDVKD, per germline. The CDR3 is CATSDPTSAYNEQFF. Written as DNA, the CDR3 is TGTGCCACCAGTGACCCGACTAGCGCCTACAATGAGCAGTTCTTC.

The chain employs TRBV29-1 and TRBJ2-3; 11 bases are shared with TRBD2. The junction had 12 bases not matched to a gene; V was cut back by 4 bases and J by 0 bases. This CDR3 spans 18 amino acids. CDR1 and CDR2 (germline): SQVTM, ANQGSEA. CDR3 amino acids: CSVARLSGRVKSTDTQYF. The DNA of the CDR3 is TGCAGCGTTGCACGCCTTAGCGGGAGGGTTAAGAGCACAGATACGCAGTATTTT.

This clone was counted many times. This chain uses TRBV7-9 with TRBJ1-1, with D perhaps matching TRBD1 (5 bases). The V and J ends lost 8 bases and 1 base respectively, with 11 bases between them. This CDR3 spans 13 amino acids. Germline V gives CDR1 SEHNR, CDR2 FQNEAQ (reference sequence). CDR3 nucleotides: TGTGCCAGCGACGGGGGGACGAACACTGAAGCTTTCTTT. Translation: CASDGGTNTEAFF.

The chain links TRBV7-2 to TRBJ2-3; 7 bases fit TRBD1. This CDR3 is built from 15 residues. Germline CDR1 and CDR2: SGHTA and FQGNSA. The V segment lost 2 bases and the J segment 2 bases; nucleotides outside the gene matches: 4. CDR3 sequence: CASSLRTGYTDTQYF. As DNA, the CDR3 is TGTGCCAGCAGCTTACGGACAGGTTACACAGATACGCAGTATTTT.

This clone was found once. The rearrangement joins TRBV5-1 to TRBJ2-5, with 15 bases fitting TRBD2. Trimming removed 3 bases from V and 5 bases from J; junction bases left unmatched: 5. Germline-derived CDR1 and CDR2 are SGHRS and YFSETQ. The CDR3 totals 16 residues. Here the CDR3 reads CASSSGLAGGGETQYF. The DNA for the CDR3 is TGCGCCAGCAGCTCCGGACTAGCGGGAGGGGGGGAGACCCAGTACTTC.

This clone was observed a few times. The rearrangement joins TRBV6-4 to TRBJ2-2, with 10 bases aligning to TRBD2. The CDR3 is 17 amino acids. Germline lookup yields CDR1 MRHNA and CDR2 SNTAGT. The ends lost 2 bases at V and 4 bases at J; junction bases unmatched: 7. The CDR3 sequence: CASSDTSGIKSTGELFF. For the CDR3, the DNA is TGTGCCAGCAGTGACACTAGCGGGATTAAGAGCACCGGGGAGCTGTTTTTT.